What follows are 24 T cell receptor beta chains derived from one specimen sequenced in a study of PD-1 blockade in classical Hodgkin lymphoma. Measured with immunoSEQ multiplex PCR; TCRdb has only the in-frame clones, and not every one. Of some 64,000 clones in the sample, more than 80% were seen once. All patients relapsed after autologous stem cell transplantation, and brentuximab vedotin exposure varied. Sequences were derived from peripheral blood mononuclear cells (PBMCs), sampled at baseline. The receptor source for this set is a human donor with classical Hodgkin lymphoma.

This sequence joins TRBV11-2 and TRBJ2-4; D not certain. V lost 0 bases and J 0 bases, leaving 12 bases between the germline ends. There are 17 residues in the CDR3. CDR1 and CDR2 from the germline V gene are SGHAT and FQNNGV. CDR3 in DNA: TGTGCCAGCAGCTTAGATCGGATAGGGTTAGCCAAAAACATTCAGTACTTC. Translation gives CASSLDRIGLAKNIQYF.

The chain carries TRBV30 and TRBJ2-2; 7 bases fit TRBD2. V lost 4 bases and J lost 6; bases outside the gene matches: 2. Germline CDR1 is GTSNPN and CDR2 is SVGIG (reference sequence). The CDR3 runs to 12 residues. The CDR3 DNA reads TGTGCCTGGAATGGACTAGCCGGGGAGCTGTTTTTT. It is translated as CAWNGLAGELFF. Together with reference TRBV30 and TRBJ2-2, the CDR3 gives the full variable domain: SQTIHQWPATLVQPVGSPLSLECTVEGTSNPNLYWYRQAAGRGLQLLFYSVGIGQISSEVPQNLSASRPQDRQFILSSKKLLLSDSGFYLCAWNGLAGELFFGEGSRLTVL.

The rearrangement uses TRBV4-1 and TRBJ2-3, with 11 positions matching TRBD2. The CDR3 runs to 15 residues. Germline-derived CDR1 and CDR2 are MGHRA and YSYEKL. The J segment lost 3 bases and the V segment lost 4 bases, leaving 3 bases of the junction unmatched. CDR3: CASSPTSGETDTQYF. The CDR3 coding sequence is TGCGCCAGCAGCCCGACTAGCGGGGAGACAGATACGCAGTATTTT.

This clone was detected once. The J gene is TRBJ2-7, the V gene TRBV6-6; maybe TRBD2 (5 bases). The CDR3 runs 15 residues. Germline values: CDR1 MNHNY, CDR2 SVGAGI (reference sequence). Trimming left V 5 bases short and J 2 bases short, with 16 bases between. CDR3 sequence reads: CASSMDSAVPYEQYF. The CDR3 DNA reads TGTGCCAGCAGTATGGACTCAGCAGTCCCCTACGAGCAGTACTTC.

The chain is built from TRBV6-5 and TRBJ1-2; no definite D call. From germline, CDR1 is MNHEY and CDR2 SVGAGI. The CDR3 extends over 14 amino acids. V gave up 5 bases and J gave up 1 base, with 11 bases separating them. The CDR3 is CASSRGRNNYGYTF. In nucleotides, the CDR3 is TGTGCCAGCAGTAGAGGACGAAATAACTATGGCTACACCTTC.

V is TRBV28 and J is TRBJ1-5, with 7 bases that match TRBD1. The CDR3 is 15 residues long. Germline V lookup: CDR1 MDHEN, CDR2 SYDVKM. Unmatched junction bases numbered 4, after V lost 5 bases and J lost 0 bases. This CDR3 reads CASSAGTVSNQPQHF. In DNA, the CDR3 is TGTGCCAGCAGTGCCGGGACAGTTAGCAATCAGCCCCAGCATTTT.

The chain combines TRBV6-5 with TRBJ1-2; D possibly corresponds to TRBD1 (5 bases). Germline V gene data show CDR1 as MNHEY and CDR2 as SVGAGI. CDR3 length: 13 residues. V was pared by 8 bases and J by 4 bases, with 14 bases between. The CDR3 loop is CASGGEVPYGYTF. CDR3 nucleotide sequence: TGTGCCAGCGGGGGGGAAGTCCCCTATGGCTACACCTTC.

V and J are TRBV6-1 and TRBJ1-1; unclear D gene. V lost 8 bases, J lost 4 bases, and 11 bases lay in between. Germline V lookup: CDR1 MNHNS, CDR2 SASEGT. This CDR3 contains 12 residues. The CDR3 DNA is TGTGCCAGCGGCCGGTGGGGCACTGAAGCTTTCTTT. Translated: CASGRWGTEAFF.

The rearrangement joins TRBV4-1 to TRBJ1-5; 10 bases map to TRBD1. This CDR3 is 12 amino acids long. In germline, CDR1 is MGHRA, CDR2 YSYEKL. With V trimmed by 8 bases and J by 8 bases, 3 bases remained unmatched. CDR3 bases: TGCGCCAGCGGGACAGGGGTTAAGCCCCAGCATTTT. Protein sequence: CASGTGVKPQHF.

This clone was seen a few times. The chain recombines TRBV29-1 with TRBJ1-5; 8 bases fit TRBD1. The junction had 2 bases not matched to a gene; V was cut back by 5 bases and J by 5 bases. Germline CDR1 reads SQVTM; CDR2 reads ANQGSEA. The CDR3 extends over 12 amino acids. The CDR3: CSVKQGDQPQHF. Here the CDR3 DNA reads TGCAGCGTTAAACAGGGGGATCAGCCCCAGCATTTT.

This chain joins TRBV12-2 and TRBJ1-4. TRBV12-2 is shown as a pseudogene. The CDR3 has 14 residues. The CDR3 DNA follows: TGTGCAAGCCACCACAAAGGGACCGATGAAAAACTGTTTTTT. Protein: CASHHKGTDEKLFF.

This clone appeared a few times. V is TRBV19 and J is TRBJ1-1; D unclear. CDR3 length: 11 amino acids. Trimming stripped 7 bases from V and 1 base from J, with 4 bases between. CDR1 is LNHDA, CDR2 SQIVND, per germline (reference sequence). CDR3: CASTENTEAFF. For the CDR3, the DNA is TGTGCCAGTACTGAGAACACTGAAGCTTTCTTT.

This chain connects TRBV6-5 to TRBJ2-2; TRBD2 matches at 7 bases. V shed 4 bases, J shed 5 bases, and the junction held 1 base outside the gene matches. The CDR3 is 13 amino acids. Germline-derived CDR1 and CDR2 are MNHEY and SVGAGI. This chain's CDR3 is CASSWEGTGELFF. The CDR3 bases are TGTGCCAGCAGTTGGGAGGGGACCGGGGAGCTGTTTTTT.

The chain couples TRBV12-5 to TRBJ2-1; D might be TRBD1 (6 bases). There are 15 residues in the CDR3. V lost 6 bases and J 0 bases, leaving 12 bases between the germline ends. The germline V gene encodes CDR1 LGHNT and CDR2 FRNRAP. The CDR3 nucleotides are TGTGCTAGTGGCACCACAGGGATCTCCTACAATGAGCAGTTCTTC. It translates to CASGTTGISYNEQFF.

This chain connects TRBV19 to TRBJ1-5, with 8 bases lining up with TRBD1. V lost 6 bases and J lost 4; bases outside the gene matches: 5. The CDR3 sequence is 14 residues long. Germline V gene lookup returns CDR1 LNHDA and CDR2 SQIVND (reference sequence). In nucleotides, the CDR3 is TGTGCCAGTAGGCCCGGGACAGGAAATCAGCCCCAGCATTTT. It encodes CASRPGTGNQPQHF.

This clone appeared a single time. J is TRBJ1-2 and V is TRBV9, with 8 bases identical to TRBD1. Trimming cost V 7 bases and J 4 bases; bases outside gene matches: 3. CDR3 length: 12 residues. CDR1 and CDR2 (germline): SGDLS, YYNGEE. The CDR3 region is CASETGGYGYTF. The CDR3, as DNA: TGTGCCAGCGAAACAGGGGGCTATGGCTACACCTTC.

This clone was observed a single time. The genes are TRBV12-5 and TRBJ2-1; possibly TRBD2 for D (7 bases). The CDR3 loop spans 14 amino acids. Germline V CDR1 and CDR2: LGHNT, FRNRAP. Trimming pared 4 bases from V and 10 bases from J, leaving 17 bases between. CDR3 amino acids: CASGWEGGVREQFF. CDR3 coding DNA: TGTGCTAGTGGTTGGGAAGGGGGGGTGCGGGAGCAGTTCTTC.

The chain combines TRBV19 with TRBJ1-5; 11 bases are shared with TRBD1. Trimming took 6 bases from V and 4 from J; bases not matched to a gene: 5. CDR1 is LNHDA and CDR2 is SQIVND in the germline V gene (reference sequence). The CDR3 runs 15 residues. The CDR3 loop reads CASSPGTGGNQPQHF. The CDR3 coding sequence is TGTGCCAGTAGCCCGGGGACAGGGGGGAATCAGCCCCAGCATTTT. Together with reference TRBV19 and TRBJ1-5, the CDR3 gives the full variable domain: DGGITQSPKYLFRKEGQNVTLSCEQNLNHDAMYWYRQDPGQGLRLIYYSQIVNDFQKGDIAEGYSVSREKKESFPLTVTSAQKNPTAFYLCASSPGTGGNQPQHFGDGTRLSIL.

The chain has TRBV5-1 and TRBJ1-1, with D hard to call. Trimming pared 6 bases from V and 3 bases from J, leaving 15 bases between. There are 14 residues in the CDR3. The germline V gene encodes CDR1 SGHRS and CDR2 YFSETQ. CDR3 sequence reads: CASNSLGMDTEAFF. The CDR3 nucleotides read TGCGCCAGCAACTCGCTGGGCATGGACACTGAAGCTTTCTTT.

The chain has TRBV10-3 and TRBJ2-7; 7 nucleotides agree with TRBD1. Germline CDR1 reads ENHRY; CDR2 reads SYGVKD. The CDR3 extends over 15 amino acids. J lost 3 bases, V lost 7 bases, and 12 bases had no gene match. The CDR3 nucleotides read TGTGCCATCACCGGACCGGGACAGACCCTCTACGAGCAGTACTTC. Amino acid sequence: CAITGPGQTLYEQYF.

The chain employs TRBV27 and TRBJ1-3; D remains unclear. Trimming left V 0 bases short and J 2 bases short, with 14 bases between. The CDR3 extends over 17 amino acids. Germline V gives CDR1 MNHEY, CDR2 SMNVEV (reference sequence). The CDR3, as DNA: TGTGCCAGCAGTTTATCAACCCCACAAAATGCTGGAAACACCATATATTTT. Its protein is CASSLSTPQNAGNTIYF.

This chain connects TRBV11-2 to TRBJ2-3; 8 positions agree with TRBD1. V dropped 3 bases and J dropped 3; count of bases not matched to a gene: 8. The CDR3 extends over 16 amino acids. In germline, CDR1 is SGHAT, CDR2 FQNNGV. CDR3 sequence (DNA): TGTGCCAGCAGCTTGTTCGGGAGACAGGGGACAGATACGCAGTATTTT. Translating it yields CASSLFGRQGTDTQYF.

This clone was detected once. The chain couples TRBV6-1 to TRBJ2-7, with 7 positions matching TRBD1. The trim removed 4 bases at V and 6 bases at J, leaving 9 bases unmatched. Germline V gene sequence: CDR1 MNHNS, CDR2 SASEGT. CDR3 length equals 14 residues. As DNA, the CDR3 is TGTGCCAGCAGTGGCACAGGGGCGCTGGGCGAGCAGTACTTC. It translates to CASSGTGALGEQYF.

V usage is TRBV5-6 and J usage is TRBJ1-5; no clear D. The CDR3 totals 13 residues. The V and J ends lost 0 bases and 7 bases respectively, with 8 bases between them. Germline V gene lookup returns CDR1 SGHDT and CDR2 YYEEEE. The CDR3 is CASSLGVWQPQHF. The CDR3 nucleotides are TGTGCCAGCAGCTTGGGGGTATGGCAGCCCCAGCATTTT.